The TCR beta chain described here comes from a study of shared clonotypes between healthy human individuals. Assay: immunoSEQ multiplex PCR; the TCRdb copy retains only in-frame clones and omits some. In the table there are under 650,000 clones, 90% to 97% of which are singletons. CDR3 length: 14 residues. The germline V gene encodes CDR1 SGHAT and CDR2 FQNNGV. V lost 5 bases, J lost 0 bases, and 7 bases lay in between. The study drew its donors from healthy HIV-negative adults without recent acute infections or vaccinations. This rearrangement joins TRBV11-2 to TRBJ2-2; D is undetermined. Sequenced material: naive CD4+ T cells sorted from blood. Subset indicated: CD45RA+ positively selected. This sequence originates from a woman aged 25 to 39 in good health. The CDR3 protein is CASSGTANTGELFF. The CDR3 DNA is TGTGCCAGCAGCGGAACTGCGAACACCGGGGAGCTGTTTTTT. The variable domain in full, completed from reference TRBV11-2 and TRBJ2-2, reads EAGVAQSPRYKIIEKRQSVAFWCNPISGHATLYWYQQILGQGPKLLIQFQNNGVVDDSQLPKDRFSAERLKGVDSTLKIQPAKLEDSAVYLCASSGTANTGELFFGEGSRLTVL.